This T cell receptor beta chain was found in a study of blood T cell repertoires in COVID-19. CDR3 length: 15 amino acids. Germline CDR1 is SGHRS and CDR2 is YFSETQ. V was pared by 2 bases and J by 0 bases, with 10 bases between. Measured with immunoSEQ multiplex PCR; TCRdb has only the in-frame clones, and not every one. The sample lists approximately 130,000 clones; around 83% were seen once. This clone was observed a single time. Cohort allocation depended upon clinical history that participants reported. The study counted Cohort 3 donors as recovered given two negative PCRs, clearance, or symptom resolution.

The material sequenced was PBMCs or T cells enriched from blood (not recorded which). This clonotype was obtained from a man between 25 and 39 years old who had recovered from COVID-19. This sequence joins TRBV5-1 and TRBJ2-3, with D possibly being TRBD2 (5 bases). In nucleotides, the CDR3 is TGCGCCAGCAGCTTTGGAGGATCTAGCACAGATACGCAGTATTTT. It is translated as CASSFGGSSTDTQYF. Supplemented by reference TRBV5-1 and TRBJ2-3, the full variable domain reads KAGVTQTPRYLIKTRGQQVTLSCSPISGHRSVSWYQQTPGQGLQFLFEYFSETQRNKGNFPGRFSGRQFSNSRSEMNVSTLELGDSALYLCASSFGGSSTDTQYFGPGTRLTVL.